These T cell receptor beta chains were read from a single sample in a study of T cells in Graves' hyperthyroidism and ophthalmopathy. Via MiXCR, TCRdb re-called the multiplex PCR reads, giving one row per CDR3 protein. This sample has 500,000 to 800,000 distinct CDR3 sequences; 45% occur once, and the top ten carry about 7.2%. Sequences were obtained from peripheral blood or thyroid tissue (not recorded which). The origin of the receptors is an adult man with Graves' disease, either hyperthyroidism or ophthalmopathy (not recorded which). The CDR3 runs from the conserved cysteine through the conserved F or W. A D gene is named only where the DNA matches it firmly. Expanded clones are given a class, and other clones once, few, many or no size at all.

CDR3: CASARGPHYEQYF
DNA: TGTGCCAGCGCAAGGGGTCCTCACTACGAGCAGTACTTC
J: TRBJ2-7
length: 13
size: many
V: TRBV6-5
D: -

CDR3: CASRYASGGTYEQYF
DNA: TGTGCCAGCAGGTACGCTAGCGGGGGGACCTACGAGCAGTACTTC
J: TRBJ2-7
length: 15
size: few
V: TRBV6-5
D: TRBD2

CDR3: CASSSSGGAYEHF
DNA: TGTGCCAGCAGCTCGAGCGGGGGGGCTTACGAGCATTTT
J: TRBJ1-5
length: 13
size: -
V: TRBV11-1
D: -

CDR3: CASSSGTGAGANVLTF
DNA: TGTGCCAGCAGTTCCGGGACAGGGGCGGGGGCCAACGTCCTGACTTTC
J: TRBJ2-6
length: 16
size: -
V: TRBV2
D: TRBD1

CDR3: CASSQELYGTGIYEQYF
DNA: TGCGCCAGCAGCCAAGAACTGTATGGGACCGGAATCTACGAGCAGTACTTC
J: TRBJ2-7
length: 17
size: -
V: TRBV4-1
D: -

CDR3: CASSYSIQGYGYTF
DNA: TGTGCCAGCAGTTACTCGATACAGGGTTATGGCTACACCTTC
J: TRBJ1-2
length: 14
size: few
V: TRBV6-5
D: -

CDR3: CASSLWTGASDTEAFF
DNA: TGTGCCAGCAGCTTATGGACAGGGGCTTCAGACACTGAAGCTTTCTTT
J: TRBJ1-1
length: 16
size: -
V: TRBV5-1
D: TRBD1

CDR3: CASSQGRGVIYEQYF
DNA: TGTGCCAGCAGCCAAGGCCGGGGGGTAATCTACGAGCAGTACTTC
J: TRBJ2-7
length: 15
size: -
V: TRBV7-9
D: TRBD2

CDR3: CASSSLGGTGGFGEAFF
DNA: TGTGCCAGCAGCAGTCTGGGGGGGACAGGGGGTTTCGGTGAAGCTTTCTTT
J: TRBJ1-1
length: 17
size: few
V: TRBV2
D: TRBD1

CDR3: CASSEGGKDRSYEQYF
DNA: TGTGCCAGCAGTGAAGGAGGGAAAGATCGATCCTACGAGCAGTACTTC
J: TRBJ2-7
length: 16
size: -
V: TRBV2
D: -

CDR3: CASSELVAGYTQYF
DNA: TGTGCCAGCAGTGAATTAGTCGCAGGCTATACGCAGTATTTT
J: TRBJ2-3
length: 14
size: few
V: TRBV25-1
D: -

CDR3: CTTGDPGQGNQPQHF
DNA: TGTACCACCGGAGACCCGGGACAGGGCAATCAGCCCCAGCATTTT
J: TRBJ1-5
length: 15
size: -
V: TRBV24-1
D: TRBD1

CDR3: CASSVEIPQHF
DNA: TGTGCCAGCAGTGTGGAGATACCCCAGCATTTT
J: TRBJ1-5
length: 11
size: -
V: TRBV2
D: -

CDR3: CASSIVAAQGTQYF
DNA: TGTGCCAGTAGTATTGTAGCGGCCCAAGGGACCCAGTACTTC
J: TRBJ2-5
length: 14
size: -
V: TRBV19
D: -